One sample yielded the 22 T cell receptor beta chains listed below, sequenced in a study of Ad26.COV2.S vaccination and SARS-CoV-2 variants. Treatment reported: around 19 received Ad26.COV2.S at low or high dose, single or two shots; roughly five received placebo; per-sample allocation not given. The investigators took samples on day 63 after the first vaccine or placebo injection. Measured with immunoSEQ multiplex PCR; TCRdb has only the in-frame clones, and not every one. The table shows about 350,000 clones, with around 83% occurring only once. The sequences come from peripheral blood, collected in a trial of Ad26.COV2.S vaccine versus placebo. The receptors come from a person aged 18-60 years who received the Ad26.COV2.S COVID-19 vaccine or a placebo.

This rearrangement joins TRBV5-1 to TRBJ1-3; the D gene is possibly TRBD1 (5 bases). The CDR3 sequence is 16 residues long. Looked up from germline, CDR1 is SGHRS and CDR2 is YFSETQ. Trimming removed 4 bases at V and 0 bases at J, with 14 bases between. The CDR3 nucleotides read TGCGCCAGCAGCCCGGTGGGGGGTTTCTCTGGAAACACCATATATTTT. It encodes CASSPVGGFSGNTIYF. The variable domain in full, with the rest retrieved from reference TRBV5-1 and TRBJ1-3, is KAGVTQTPRYLIKTRGQQVTLSCSPISGHRSVSWYQQTPGQGLQFLFEYFSETQRNKGNFPGRFSGRQFSNSRSEMNVSTLELGDSALYLCASSPVGGFSGNTIYFGEGSWLTVV.

This chain links TRBV20-1 with TRBJ2-3; D remains unclear. Between the trimmed V and J ends, which lost 7 bases and 2 bases, there was a span of 1 base. The CDR3 consists of 9 residues. Germline V lookup: CDR1 DFQATT, CDR2 SNEGSKA (reference sequence). DNA of the CDR3: TGCAGTGTCACAGATACGCAGTATTTT. Its translation: CSVTDTQYF.

The V and J genes are TRBV14 and TRBJ2-5; 10 bases are a match to TRBD2. J gave up 4 bases and V 4 bases, and 15 bases lay outside the gene matches. The germline V gene has CDR1 SGHDN and CDR2 FVKESK. The CDR3 has 18 amino acids. CDR3: CASSPGVWSGGALETQYF. CDR3 in DNA: TGTGCCAGCAGCCCGGGAGTTTGGAGCGGGGGGGCTCTAGAGACCCAGTACTTC.

The chain uses TRBV12-3 or TRBV12-4 and TRBJ2-1; 8 bases are shared with TRBD2. The CDR3 extends over 12 amino acids. The V segment lost 6 bases and the J segment 7 bases; nucleotides outside the gene matches: 2. The CDR3 sequence is CASRGLANEQFF. The CDR3 DNA reads TGTGCCAGCAGAGGACTAGCTAATGAGCAGTTCTTC.

V gene TRBV3-1 (or the pseudogene TRBV3-2) combines with J gene TRBJ2-7; TRBD1 matches 9 bases. The CDR3 runs 15 residues. The germline V gene has CDR1 LGHDT and CDR2 YNNKEL (reference sequence). V trimming: 5 bases; J trimming: 0 bases; junction bases outside the gene matches: 5. The CDR3 loop reads CASSAGTGSSYEQYF. CDR3 nucleotide sequence: TGTGCCAGCAGCGCCGGGACAGGGAGCTCCTACGAGCAGTACTTC.

This clone was picked up one time. This CDR3 reads CASSRVGGYTF. The CDR3 DNA reads as TGTGCCAGCAGTCGAGTCGGTGGCTACACCTTC. V gene TRBV6-2 or TRBV6-3 combines with J gene TRBJ1-2; D ambiguous. Trimming pared 5 bases from V and 7 bases from J, leaving 8 bases between. Germline loops: CDR1 MNHEY, CDR2 SVGEGT. The CDR3 runs to 11 residues.

This clone was detected only once. The CDR3 DNA is TGTGCCTGGAGTTCGGGACAGGGATACACTGAAGCTTTCTTT. It translates to CAWSSGQGYTEAFF. The rearrangement uses TRBV30 and TRBJ1-1; TRBD1 matches 9 bases. CDR1 and CDR2 from the germline V gene are GTSNPN and SVGIG (reference sequence). After removal of 2 bases from V and 3 bases from J, the junction contained 4 bases not matched to a gene. CDR3 length: 14 residues.

This rearrangement joins TRBV4-1 to TRBJ2-7; 12 positions match TRBD2. The CDR3 loop spans 15 amino acids. V gave up 3 bases and J gave up 4 bases; unmatched junction bases: 4. Per germline, CDR1 MGHRA and CDR2 YSYEKL. For the CDR3, the DNA is TGCGCCAGCAGCCAGGCGCTAGCGGGAGGGTACGAGCAGTACTTC. Its translation: CASSQALAGGYEQYF.

The rearrangement links TRBV11-2 to TRBJ2-1; the match to TRBD2 covers 10 bases. Germline CDR1 SGHAT, CDR2 FQNNGV. Trimming at V came to 5 bases and at J to 8 bases, leaving 12 bases not matched to a gene. This CDR3 spans 16 amino acids. In DNA form, the CDR3 reads TGTGCCAGCAGCCCCGAAGTCGCTAGCGGGAGCTATGAGCAGTTCTTC. Protein sequence: CASSPEVASGSYEQFF.

V is TRBV6-2 or TRBV6-3 and J is TRBJ1-1, with D unclear. This CDR3 comprises 12 residues. Between the trimmed V and J ends, which lost 6 bases and 1 base, there was a span of 6 bases. CDR1 MNHEY and CDR2 SVGEGT come from the germline V gene. The CDR3 spells CASSLPNTEAFF. In nucleotides, the CDR3 is TGTGCCAGCAGCCTTCCGAACACTGAAGCTTTCTTT.

The J gene is TRBJ2-5, the V gene TRBV5-1; tentatively, D is TRBD1 (5 bases). Trimming shortened V by 7 bases and J by 1 base, and 14 bases separated the two germline ends. CDR3 length equals 14 residues. Germline-derived CDR1 and CDR2 are SGHRS and YFSETQ. DNA of the CDR3: TGCGCCAGCCGCCGGACCGACAGCCAAGAGACCCAGTACTTC. Translation: CASRRTDSQETQYF.

This chain connects TRBV27 to TRBJ2-2; no firm D call. Per the germline V gene, CDR1 is MNHEY and CDR2 is SMNVEV (reference sequence). V was cut by 6 bases and J by 1 base, with 9 bases left in between. The CDR3 extends over 14 amino acids. CDR3 DNA: TGTGCCAGCAGCCCATACATGAACACCGGGGAGCTGTTTTTT. Its translation is CASSPYMNTGELFF.

In this sample, this clone turned up once. This sequence joins TRBV7-2 and TRBJ2-2; D perhaps matches TRBD1 (5 bases). Germline assignment: CDR1 SGHTA and CDR2 FQGNSA. Trimming removed 4 bases at V and 7 bases at J, with 7 bases between. The CDR3 extends over 12 amino acids. CDR3 DNA: TGTGCCAGCAGCTACAGGATCGGGGAGCTGTTTTTT. This codes for CASSYRIGELFF.

This clone was observed a handful of times. The rearrangement joins TRBV4-1 to TRBJ1-6; D perhaps matches TRBD1 (5 bases). V was trimmed by 4 bases and J by 10 bases, leaving 17 bases between them. The CDR3 runs to 15 residues. Germline assignment: CDR1 MGHRA and CDR2 YSYEKL. The CDR3 region has the DNA TGCGCCAGCAGCCTCATGGGGGTTGTAGGATCACCCCTCCACTTT. Its protein product is CASSLMGVVGSPLHF.

The chain joins TRBV18 to TRBJ1-6, with 9 bases identical to TRBD1. Germline values: CDR1 KGHSH, CDR2 LQKENI. V shed 3 bases and J 10 bases; nucleotides not matched to a gene: 4. CDR3 length: 14 residues. This CDR3 reads CASSPGQGRSPLHF. The CDR3 DNA is TGTGCCAGCTCACCGGGACAGGGTAGATCACCCCTCCACTTT.

The rearrangement joins TRBV14 to TRBJ2-7, with 11 bases matching TRBD1. Germline CDR1 SGHDN, CDR2 FVKESK. Trimming cost V 4 bases and J 2 bases; bases outside gene matches: 1. This CDR3 contains 14 residues. This chain's CDR3 is CASSRGQGAYEQYF. The CDR3 bases are TGTGCCAGCAGCCGGGGACAGGGGGCCTACGAGCAGTACTTC.

The rearrangement uses TRBV28 and TRBJ2-3; TRBD2 matches at 11 bases. Germline trimming cut 5 bases from V and 4 bases from J; bases unmatched to any gene: 8. The germline V gene encodes CDR1 MDHEN and CDR2 SYDVKM. The CDR3 totals 16 residues. The CDR3 DNA sequence: TGTGCCAGCAGTCAACTAGCGGGAGTCGGTGCAGATACGCAGTATTTT. Amino acid sequence: CASSQLAGVGADTQYF.

The chain employs TRBV6-4 and TRBJ1-2, with 8 bases aligning to TRBD1. This CDR3 has 15 amino acids. CDR1 is MRHNA, CDR2 SNTAGT, per germline. Unmatched junction bases numbered 9, after V lost 4 bases and J lost 5 bases. Here the CDR3 DNA reads TGTGCCAGCAGTGTCTCGGCAGGGGGCTATTATGGCTACACCTTC. Its translation: CASSVSAGGYYGYTF.

The genes are TRBV19 and TRBJ2-7, with D possibly TRBD2 on 5 matching bases. The V and J ends lost 3 bases and 2 bases respectively, with 11 bases between them. Germline V lookup: CDR1 LNHDA, CDR2 SQIVND (reference sequence). The CDR3 length is 14 residues. CDR3: CASSIRGFPYEQYF. The CDR3 DNA reads as TGTGCCAGTAGTATTAGAGGGTTCCCCTACGAGCAGTACTTC.

The chain couples TRBV7-9 to TRBJ2-7; 9 bases align to TRBD1. J lost 4 bases, V lost 4 bases, and 8 bases had no gene match. The CDR3 length is 15 residues. Germline loops: CDR1 SEHNR, CDR2 FQNEAQ (reference sequence). CDR3 protein: CASSSPQGALYEQYF. The CDR3 coding sequence is TGTGCCAGCAGCTCACCACAGGGGGCCCTGTACGAGCAGTACTTC.

CDR3 residues: CASSTGTSPYNEQFF. The CDR3 nucleotides read TGTGCCAGTAGTACAGGGACTAGCCCCTACAATGAGCAGTTCTTC. The chain recombines TRBV19 with TRBJ2-1, with 9 bases matching TRBD2. This CDR3 region has 15 residues. CDR1 and CDR2 from the germline V gene are LNHDA and SQIVND (reference sequence). With 4 bases clipped from V and 2 bases from J, the junction kept 3 bases outside the gene matches.

The chain has TRBV30 and TRBJ2-2; 9 bases map to TRBD1. V gave up 5 bases and J gave up 0 bases; unmatched junction bases: 10. The length of the CDR3 is 17 residues. Germline V gene lookup returns CDR1 GTSNPN and CDR2 SVGIG (reference sequence). CDR3 DNA sequence: TGTGCCTGGGAACCCCCCAACAGGGGGCCGAACACCGGGGAGCTGTTTTTT. The encoded protein is CAWEPPNRGPNTGELFF.